The 22 T cell receptor beta chains in this list originate from one sample, sequenced in a study of T cells after yellow fever vaccination. TCRdb independently ran MiXCR on the 5' RACE reads; one entry per CDR3 protein. Counted here are some 500,000 distinct CDR3 sequences, approximately 15% occurring once; the ten biggest clones make up around 15%. The sample here was PBMCs, taken on the day of the yellow fever booster vaccination. The receptors were sampled from a man aged 25-40 years who received the YFV17D yellow fever vaccine.

This clonotype was observed at least ten times. This rearrangement joins TRBV29-1 to TRBJ1-1, with D possibly matching TRBD1 (5 bases). Germline CDR1 and CDR2: SQVTM and ANQGSEA. The V and J ends lost 3 bases and 4 bases respectively, with 9 bases between them. The CDR3 is 12 residues long. The CDR3 DNA reads as TGCAGCGTTGATCGGGGGAGCACTGAAGCTTTCTTT. Protein product: CSVDRGSTEAFF.

CDR3 DNA: TGTGCCAGCAGCGTAGTGGGTGGTGAAGCTTTCTTT. Its protein product is CASSVVGGEAFF. The chain recombines TRBV9 with TRBJ1-1, with unresolved D. The V gene's germline CDR1 is SGDLS and CDR2 YYNGEE. V was cut by 0 bases and J by 7 bases, with 7 bases left in between. The CDR3 consists of 12 residues.

V gene TRBV12-3 or TRBV12-4 combines with J gene TRBJ2-7, with 11 positions matching TRBD2. The CDR3 length is 15 residues. With 6 bases clipped from V and 2 bases from J, the junction kept 6 bases outside the gene matches. The CDR3 is CASSNLAGGTYEQYF. The DNA of the CDR3 is TGTGCCAGCAGCAACCTAGCGGGAGGAACCTACGAGCAGTACTTC.

This sequence joins TRBV30 and TRBJ1-3; D not resolved. In germline, CDR1 is GTSNPN, CDR2 SVGIG (reference sequence). This CDR3 spans 13 amino acids. The V gene lost 2 bases and the J gene lost 7 bases, with 12 bases spanning the gap. CDR3 coding DNA: TGTGCCTGGAGTCAATCAGGCGGTAACACCATATATTTT. Translation: CAWSQSGGNTIYF.

The table lists this clonotype with many counts. The V and J genes are TRBV29-1 and TRBJ2-7, with TRBD1 matching 8 bases. This CDR3 spans 15 amino acids. In germline, CDR1 is SQVTM, CDR2 ANQGSEA. With V trimmed by 7 bases and J by 4 bases, 15 bases remained unmatched. For the CDR3, the DNA is TGCAGCGCCCAAACCCGGGACAGGAGGGGATACGAGCAGTACTTC. Translation: CSAQTRDRRGYEQYF.

This clonotype was found a few times. The chain couples TRBV7-2 to TRBJ2-7; 13 bases are a match to TRBD2. The CDR3 contains 15 residues. Germline V gene lookup returns CDR1 SGHTA and CDR2 FQGNSA. J lost 6 bases, V lost 5 bases, and 7 bases had no gene match. This CDR3 reads CASSKGLAGLLEQYF. The CDR3 DNA sequence: TGTGCCAGCAGCAAGGGACTAGCGGGATTACTCGAGCAGTACTTC.

This clonotype has more than one count but fewer than ten. The rearrangement uses TRBV7-6 and TRBJ2-2; a weak D match, TRBD1 (6 bases). Trimming took off 0 bases at V and 4 bases at J, with 9 bases between the two ends. CDR1 SGHVS and CDR2 FNYEAQ come from the germline V gene. This CDR3 region has 15 residues. Written as DNA, the CDR3 is TGTGCCAGCAGCTTAGCCCGGACAGTCACCGGGGAGCTGTTTTTT. Its protein is CASSLARTVTGELFF.

This clonotype was counted a few times. V is TRBV18 and J is TRBJ2-1, with 8 nucleotides matching TRBD1. V lost 6 bases and J lost 3; bases outside the gene matches: 10. The CDR3 is 16 residues long. Germline-derived CDR1 and CDR2 are KGHSH and LQKENI. In nucleotides, the CDR3 is TGTGCCAGCTCGCCAGGGGGCCGTTCCTTCTACAATGAGCAGTTCTTC. Encoded protein: CASSPGGRSFYNEQFF.

This clonotype occurred a few times. The chain links TRBV19 to TRBJ2-6, with no clear D. Germline loops: CDR1 LNHDA, CDR2 SQIVND (reference sequence). CDR3 length: 15 residues. V lost 5 bases and J 4 bases, leaving 12 bases between the germline ends. Here the CDR3 reads CASSPLLGGANVLTF. The CDR3 region has the DNA TGTGCCAGTAGTCCTCTTTTGGGAGGGGCCAACGTCCTGACTTTC. The whole variable domain, remainder taken from reference TRBV19 and TRBJ2-6, is DGGITQSPKYLFRKEGQNVTLSCEQNLNHDAMYWYRQDPGQGLRLIYYSQIVNDFQKGDIAEGYSVSREKKESFPLTVTSAQKNPTAFYLCASSPLLGGANVLTFGAGSRLTVL.

This clonotype appeared many times. The chain's CDR3 is CAIREEGYEQYF. The CDR3 DNA reads TGTGCCATCAGAGAAGAAGGCTACGAGCAGTACTTC. This chain joins TRBV10-3 and TRBJ2-7; D remains ambiguous. The CDR3 runs to 12 residues. Looked up from germline, CDR1 is ENHRY and CDR2 is SYGVKD. V gave up 6 bases and J gave up 3 bases, with 9 bases separating them.

This clonotype turned up a few times. J is TRBJ1-5 and V is TRBV20-1; no clear D gene. Germline V CDR1 and CDR2: DFQATT, SNEGSKA (reference sequence). The V end lost 1 base, the J end lost 3 bases, and 7 bases lay between the germline ends. The CDR3 contains 13 residues. The CDR3 sequence is CSARAGLNQPQHF. In nucleotides, the CDR3 is TGCAGTGCTAGAGCAGGCCTCAATCAGCCCCAGCATTTT.

This clonotype occurred once. This chain links TRBV20-1 with TRBJ1-3; D possibly corresponds to TRBD1 (5 bases). This CDR3 comprises 16 residues. Trimming cost V 6 bases and J 0 bases, with 18 bases left between them. Germline values: CDR1 DFQATT, CDR2 SNEGSKA (reference sequence). The CDR3 loop is CSAPQATADSGNTIYF. The CDR3, as DNA: TGCAGTGCGCCCCAGGCGACAGCAGACTCTGGAAACACCATATATTTT.

V usage is TRBV29-1 and J usage is TRBJ2-3, with 8 bases lining up with TRBD1. This CDR3 is 15 amino acids long. Trimming cost V 4 bases and J 4 bases; bases outside gene matches: 10. Germline V lookup: CDR1 SQVTM, CDR2 ANQGSEA. The CDR3 nucleotides read TGCAGCGTTGCTATGGGACAGGCACTCGCAGATACGCAGTATTTT. It encodes CSVAMGQALADTQYF.

This clonotype was seen only a few times. The chain is built from TRBV12-3 or TRBV12-4 and TRBJ2-3, with a weak D call TRBD1 (6 bases). The CDR3 runs to 14 residues. Between the trimmed V and J ends, which lost 6 bases and 2 bases, there was a span of 12 bases. DNA for the CDR3: TGTGCCAGCAGCGGACAGCCGACCACAGATACGCAGTATTTT. This translates into CASSGQPTTDTQYF.

V usage is TRBV5-5 and J usage is TRBJ1-5; D might be TRBD1 (5 bases). Germline CDR1 is SGHKS and CDR2 is YYEKEE (reference sequence). CDR3 length equals 15 residues. V was trimmed by 0 bases and J by 1 base, leaving 8 bases between them. In nucleotides, the CDR3 is TGTGCCAGCAGCTTGGCCGGGACGAGCAATCAGCCCCAGCATTTT. Protein product: CASSLAGTSNQPQHF.

V is TRBV5-5 and J is TRBJ2-4; D not certain. Trimming removed 5 bases at V and 0 bases at J, with 18 bases between. This CDR3 has 17 residues. Germline V lookup: CDR1 SGHKS, CDR2 YYEKEE (reference sequence). The CDR3 loop reads CASSFRGPAVAKNIQYF. CDR3 nucleotides: TGTGCCAGCAGTTTCCGTGGGCCAGCCGTAGCCAAAAACATTCAGTACTTC.

This clonotype has just a few counts. The CDR3 bases are TGTGCCAGCAGTTATACACAAGGATTCGGGCTCGAGCAGTACTTC. Translation gives CASSYTQGFGLEQYF. V gene TRBV28 combines with J gene TRBJ2-7; no definite D call. Between the trimmed V and J ends, which lost 4 bases and 6 bases, there was a span of 19 bases. CDR3 size: 15 residues. Per the germline V gene, CDR1 is MDHEN and CDR2 is SYDVKM.

The chain carries TRBV20-1 and TRBJ2-1; 12 nucleotides agree with TRBD2. This CDR3 is built from 15 residues. Germline V gene sequence: CDR1 DFQATT, CDR2 SNEGSKA (reference sequence). With V trimmed by 6 bases and J by 9 bases, 12 bases remained unmatched. The CDR3 DNA reads TGCAGTGCAAAACTAGCGGGAGGCGGTATAGGTGAGCAGTTCTTC. Its protein product is CSAKLAGGGIGEQFF.

The chain is built from TRBV10-2 and TRBJ2-7; the match to TRBD2 covers 15 bases. Losses at the gene ends were 6 bases for V and 7 bases for J; bases not matched to a gene: 4. Germline CDR1 WSHSY, CDR2 SAAADI. The CDR3 runs 14 residues. CDR3 protein: CASRSGTSGREQYF. Here the CDR3 DNA reads TGCGCCAGCAGATCCGGGACTAGCGGGAGGGAGCAGTACTTC.

This clonotype was recorded a few times. The rearrangement uses TRBV18 and TRBJ2-7, with D perhaps matching TRBD1 (7 bases). CDR3 size: 13 residues. The ends were cut back, 3 bases at V and 4 bases at J, with 10 bases in the middle. CDR1 is KGHSH, CDR2 LQKENI, per germline. CDR3 sequence: CASSPTGRYEQYF. For the CDR3, the DNA is TGTGCCAGCTCACCGACAGGGAGGTACGAGCAGTACTTC.

The table lists this clonotype with a few counts. This chain connects TRBV5-1 to TRBJ2-5, with D tentatively TRBD2 (5 bases). With 1 base removed from V and 1 base from J, the gap between germline ends came to 8 bases. Germline-derived CDR1 and CDR2 are SGHRS and YFSETQ. This CDR3 has 14 residues. As DNA, the CDR3 is TGCGCCAGCAGCTTGCGGCGGGCCCAAGAGACCCAGTACTTC. Translation gives CASSLRRAQETQYF.

This clonotype has just a few counts. The chain combines TRBV6-1 with TRBJ2-7; 8 nucleotides match TRBD1. The CDR3 runs 14 residues. V dropped 3 bases and J dropped 7; count of bases not matched to a gene: 8. Germline V CDR1 and CDR2: MNHNS, SASEGT. The CDR3 sequence is CASSDYRGVREQYF. The CDR3 bases are TGTGCCAGCAGTGACTACAGGGGGGTAAGGGAGCAGTACTTC.